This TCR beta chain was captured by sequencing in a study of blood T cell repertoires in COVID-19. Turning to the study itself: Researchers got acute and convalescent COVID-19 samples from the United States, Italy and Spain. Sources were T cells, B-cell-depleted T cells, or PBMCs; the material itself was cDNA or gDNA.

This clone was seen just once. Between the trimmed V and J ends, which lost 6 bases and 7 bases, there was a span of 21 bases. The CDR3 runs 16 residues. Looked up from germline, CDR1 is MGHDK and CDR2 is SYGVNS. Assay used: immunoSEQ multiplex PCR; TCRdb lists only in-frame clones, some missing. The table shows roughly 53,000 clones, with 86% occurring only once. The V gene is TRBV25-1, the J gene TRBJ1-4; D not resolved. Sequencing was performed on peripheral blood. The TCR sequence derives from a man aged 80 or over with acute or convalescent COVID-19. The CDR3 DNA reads TGTGCCAGCAGCCATAGAAAGGGATTGGGAGTTGAAAAACTGTTTTTT. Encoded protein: CASSHRKGLGVEKLFF.